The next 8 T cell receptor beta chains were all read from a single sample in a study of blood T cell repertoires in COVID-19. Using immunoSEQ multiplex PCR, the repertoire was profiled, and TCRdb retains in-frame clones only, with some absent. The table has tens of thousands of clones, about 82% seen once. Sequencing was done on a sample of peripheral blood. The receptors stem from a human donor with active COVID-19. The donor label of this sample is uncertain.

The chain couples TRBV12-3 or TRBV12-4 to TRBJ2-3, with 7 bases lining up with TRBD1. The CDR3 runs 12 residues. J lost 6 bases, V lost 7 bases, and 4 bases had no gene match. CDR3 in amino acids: CASTVDRDTQYF. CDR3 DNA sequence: TGTGCCAGCACCGTGGACAGGGATACGCAGTATTTT.

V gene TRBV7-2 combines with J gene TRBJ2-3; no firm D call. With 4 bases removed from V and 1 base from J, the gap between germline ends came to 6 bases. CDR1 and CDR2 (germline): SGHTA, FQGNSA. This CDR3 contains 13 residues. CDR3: CASSSRGTDTQYF. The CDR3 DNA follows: TGTGCCAGCAGCTCCCGGGGCACAGATACGCAGTATTTT. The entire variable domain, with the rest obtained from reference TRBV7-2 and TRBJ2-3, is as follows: GAGVSQSPSNKVTEKGKDVELRCDPISGHTALYWYRQSLGQGLEFLIYFQGNSAPDKSGLPSDRFSAERTGGSVSTLTIQRTQQEDSAVYLCASSSRGTDTQYFGPGTRLTVL.

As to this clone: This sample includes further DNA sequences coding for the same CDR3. CDR3 DNA: TGTGCCAGCTCACCAGGGGCTACTAATGAAAAACTGTTTTTT. Translating gives CASSPGATNEKLFF. The gene calls are TRBV18 and TRBJ1-4, with D perhaps TRBD1 (5 bases). V was shortened by 2 bases and J by 2 bases, with 6 bases between the two germline ends. The CDR3 sequence is 14 residues long. Germline assignment: CDR1 KGHSH and CDR2 LQKENI.

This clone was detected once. The CDR3 DNA follows: TGTGCCAGTAACGAACAGACCAATTCACCCCTCCACTTT. Protein product: CASNEQTNSPLHF. The chain joins TRBV19 to TRBJ1-6; D not certain. The CDR3 extends over 13 amino acids. Germline V lookup: CDR1 LNHDA, CDR2 SQIVND (reference sequence). Trimming took off 7 bases at V and 7 bases at J, with 11 bases between the two ends. The variable domain in full, with the rest retrieved from reference TRBV19 and TRBJ1-6, is DGGITQSPKYLFRKEGQNVTLSCEQNLNHDAMYWYRQDPGQGLRLIYYSQIVNDFQKGDIAEGYSVSREKKESFPLTVTSAQKNPTAFYLCASNEQTNSPLHFGNGTRLTVT.

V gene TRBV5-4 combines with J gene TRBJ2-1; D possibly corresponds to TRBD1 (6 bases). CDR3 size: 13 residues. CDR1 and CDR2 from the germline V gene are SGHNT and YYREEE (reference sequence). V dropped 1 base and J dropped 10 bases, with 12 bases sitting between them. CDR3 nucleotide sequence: TGTGCCAGCAGCTTGCCCAGGGGCGACGAGCAGTTCTTC. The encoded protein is CASSLPRGDEQFF.

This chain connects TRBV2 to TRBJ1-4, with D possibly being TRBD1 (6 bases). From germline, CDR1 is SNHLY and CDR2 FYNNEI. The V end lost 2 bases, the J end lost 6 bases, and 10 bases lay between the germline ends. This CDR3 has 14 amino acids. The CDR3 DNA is TGTGCCAGCAGTGAAAGCAGGGGAGATGAAAAACTGTTTTTT. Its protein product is CASSESRGDEKLFF.

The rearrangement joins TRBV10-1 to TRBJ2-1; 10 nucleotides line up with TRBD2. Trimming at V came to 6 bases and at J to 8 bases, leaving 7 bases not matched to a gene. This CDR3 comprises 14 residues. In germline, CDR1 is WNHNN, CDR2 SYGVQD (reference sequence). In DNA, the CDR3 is TGCGCCAGCAGACGGGGACTAGCGTCCGATGAGCAGTTCTTC. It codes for CASRRGLASDEQFF.

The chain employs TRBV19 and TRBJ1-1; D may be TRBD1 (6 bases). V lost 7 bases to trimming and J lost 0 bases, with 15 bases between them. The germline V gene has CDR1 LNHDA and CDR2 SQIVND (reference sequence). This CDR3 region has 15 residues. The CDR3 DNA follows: TGTGCCAGTACCGCCGAGGACAGCCTGAACACTGAAGCTTTCTTT. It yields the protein CASTAEDSLNTEAFF. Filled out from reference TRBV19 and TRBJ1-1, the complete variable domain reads DGGITQSPKYLFRKEGQNVTLSCEQNLNHDAMYWYRQDPGQGLRLIYYSQIVNDFQKGDIAEGYSVSREKKESFPLTVTSAQKNPTAFYLCASTAEDSLNTEAFFGQGTRLTVV.